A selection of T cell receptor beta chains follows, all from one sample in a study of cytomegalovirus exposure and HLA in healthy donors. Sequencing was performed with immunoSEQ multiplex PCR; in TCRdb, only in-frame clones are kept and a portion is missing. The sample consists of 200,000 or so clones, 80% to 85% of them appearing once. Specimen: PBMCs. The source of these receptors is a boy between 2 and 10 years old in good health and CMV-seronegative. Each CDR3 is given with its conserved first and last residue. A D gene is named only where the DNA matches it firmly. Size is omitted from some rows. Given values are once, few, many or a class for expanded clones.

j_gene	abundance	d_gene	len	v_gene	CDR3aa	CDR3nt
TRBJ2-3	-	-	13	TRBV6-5	CASSYIPTDTQYF	TGTGCCAGCAGTTACATCCCGACAGATACGCAGTATTTT
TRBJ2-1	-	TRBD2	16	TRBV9	CASSGPLSGTNNEQFF	TGTGCCAGCAGCGGACCTTTGAGCGGGACCAACAATGAGCAGTTCTTC
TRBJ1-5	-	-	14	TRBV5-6	CASSSGVPNQPQHF	TGTGCCAGCAGCTCCGGGGTACCCAATCAGCCCCAGCATTTT
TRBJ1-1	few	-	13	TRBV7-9	CASNGLMNTEAFF	TGTGCCAGCAACGGACTTATGAACACTGAAGCTTTCTTT
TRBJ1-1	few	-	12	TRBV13	CASSQGRAEAFF	TGTGCCAGCAGCCAAGGGAGGGCTGAAGCTTTCTTT
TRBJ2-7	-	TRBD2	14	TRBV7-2	CASSGSGRAGEQYF	TGTGCCAGCAGCGGTAGCGGGAGGGCGGGTGAGCAGTACTTC
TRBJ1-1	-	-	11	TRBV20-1	CSAIRGSEAFF	TGCAGTGCCATAAGGGGGAGTGAAGCTTTCTTT
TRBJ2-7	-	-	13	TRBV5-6	CASSSTRAYEQYF	TGTGCCAGCAGCTCGACTAGGGCCTACGAGCAGTACTTC
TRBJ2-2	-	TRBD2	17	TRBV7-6	CASSLGPPLAGGGELFF	TGTGCCAGCAGCTTAGGACCCCCACTAGCGGGGGGCGGGGAGCTGTTTTTT
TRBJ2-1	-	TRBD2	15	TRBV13	CASSFRTSGYNEQFF	TGTGCCAGCAGCTTCAGGACTAGCGGTTACAATGAGCAGTTCTTC
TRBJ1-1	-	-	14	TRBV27	CASSPSGMNTEAFF	TGTGCCAGCAGCCCCTCAGGAATGAACACTGAAGCTTTCTTT
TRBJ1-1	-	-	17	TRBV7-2	CASSLVFSGLVNTEAFF	TGTGCCAGCAGCTTAGTGTTTTCAGGGTTGGTTAACACTGAAGCTTTCTTT
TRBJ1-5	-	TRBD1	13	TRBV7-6	CASSGTGGQPQHF	TGTGCCAGCAGCGGGACAGGGGGCCAGCCCCAGCATTTT
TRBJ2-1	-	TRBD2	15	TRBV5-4	CASSLGGRDYNEQFF	TGTGCCAGCAGCTTGGGCGGGAGGGACTACAATGAGCAGTTCTTC
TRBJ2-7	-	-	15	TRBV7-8	CASSLYTQASYEQYF	TGTGCCAGCAGCCTATATACACAGGCCTCCTACGAGCAGTACTTC
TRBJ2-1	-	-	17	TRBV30	CAWSPGRTFPSWNEQFF	TGTGCCTGGTCTCCGGGGAGGACATTCCCTTCGTGGAATGAGCAGTTCTTC
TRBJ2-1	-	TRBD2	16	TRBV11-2	CASRRLAGRSYNEQFF	TGTGCCAGCAGACGACTAGCGGGACGTTCCTACAATGAGCAGTTCTTC
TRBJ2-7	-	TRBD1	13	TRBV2	CAANRDREYEQYF	TGTGCCGCGAACCGGGACAGGGAATACGAGCAGTACTTC
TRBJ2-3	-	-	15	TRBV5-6	CASNPTGGGSTTQYF	TGTGCCAGCAACCCGACCGGGGGCGGGAGTACTACGCAGTATTTT
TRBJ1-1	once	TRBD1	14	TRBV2	CASRKQGAPTEAFF	TGTGCCAGCAGGAAACAGGGGGCGCCTACTGAAGCTTTCTTT
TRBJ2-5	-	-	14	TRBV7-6	CASSLIREQETQYF	TGTGCCAGCAGCTTAATCCGGGAACAAGAGACCCAGTACTTC